The rows below give T cell receptor beta chains drawn from one sample of a study of chemoradiotherapy in HPV16-positive cancers. The method was immunoSEQ multiplex PCR; TCRdb's version includes in-frame clones alone and lacks a portion of them. The repertoire includes approximately 13,000 clones, 75% of them detected once, and about 7% sits in the top ten. This specimen was acquired from a patient who underwent chemoradiotherapy. These receptors all stem from a human donor with HPV-associated anogenital cancer. CDR3s include the opening cysteine and the closing phenylalanine or tryptophan. Fields, in order: clone size, D gene, V gene, J gene, CDR3 DNA, CDR3 protein. D genes are given only for firm matches. Not every row has a clone size; where given, it reads once, few, many or a size class.

>NA|TRBD2|TRBV6-4|TRBJ2-3
TGTGCCAGCAGCTCCGGGACTAGCGGCACAGATACGCAGTATTTT
CASSSGTSGTDTQYF
>few|NA|TRBV11-2|TRBJ2-6
TGTGCCAGCAGCAGGGGATCAACAGCAACAAAGTCGGGCCAACGTCCTGACTTC
CASSRGSTATKSGQRPDF
>NA|TRBD1|TRBV2|TRBJ1-2
TGTGCCAGCAATTGGGACAGGGGAAATGGCTACACCTTC
CASNWDRGNGYTF
>NA|NA|TRBV4-3|TRBJ2-1
TGCGCCAGCAGCCAAGCCCCAGACAATGAGCAGTTCTTC
CASSQAPDNEQFF
>NA|NA|TRBV28|TRBJ1-3
TGTGCCAGCAGCCGTTTAGTAGGGACTGGAAACACCATATATTTT
CASSRLVGTGNTIYF
>few|NA|TRBV30|TRBJ2-7
TGTGCCTGGAGTGAGACCTACGAGCAGTACTTC
CAWSETYEQYF
>NA|NA|TRBV9|TRBJ2-3
TGTGCCAGCAGCGTAGGTCAGGACACAGATACGCAGTATTTT
CASSVGQDTDTQYF
>NA|NA|TRBV5-1|TRBJ1-2
TGCGCCAGCAGCAGGGACACTACTAACTATGGCTACACCTTC
CASSRDTTNYGYTF
>NA|NA|TRBV21-1|TRBJ2-7
TGTGCCAGCAGCAAAGTCGGGACAGGGGGCTACGAGCAGTACTTC
CASSKVGTGGYEQYF
>once|TRBD2|TRBV6-4|TRBJ2-3
TGTGCCAGCAGTGACCGGAAAGCGGGACCGCAGTATTTT
CASSDRKAGPQYF
>NA|NA|TRBV19|TRBJ1-5
TGTGCCAGTAGTATTAGTTCAGGGGTACAGCCCCAGCATTTT
CASSISSGVQPQHF
>NA|NA|TRBV7-9|TRBJ1-1
TGTGCCAGCAGCTTAGAGTTTGGGGCCGGGAACACTGAAGCTTTCTTT
CASSLEFGAGNTEAFF
>NA|NA|TRBV29-1|TRBJ2-7
TGCAGCGTTAGCCCCCCGGGTTCCGAGCAGTACTTC
CSVSPPGSEQYF